A single sample gave rise to the 19 T cell receptor beta chains below, sequenced in a study of T cell responses to AZD1222 COVID-19 vaccine. Only in-frame clones appear in the TCRdb table, and some are missing; sequencing was by immunoSEQ multiplex PCR. The sample holds roughly 79,000 clones; more than 75% are singletons and the top ten take over 20%. The material sequenced was peripheral blood, taken on day 0 of AZD1222 vaccination. Every receptor here comes from an adult in good health.

This chain joins TRBV28 and TRBJ1-2; 8 positions agree with TRBD1. The CDR3 totals 13 residues. Per the germline V gene, CDR1 is MDHEN and CDR2 is SYDVKM. V lost 6 bases to trimming and J lost 13 bases; unmatched junction nucleotides: 13. CDR3 protein: CASSSGGRVHPTF. The DNA of the CDR3 is TGTGCCAGCAGCTCAGGGGGCAGGGTCCATCCCACCTTC.

The CDR3 bases are TGTGCCAGCAGCGGGGACAGGGGGGATAATTCACCCCTCCACTTT. Translated, it gives CASSGDRGDNSPLHF. V usage is TRBV7-9 and J usage is TRBJ1-6; TRBD1 matches 11 bases. The CDR3 contains 15 residues. Trimming took 5 bases from V and 5 from J; bases not matched to a gene: 2. Germline lookup yields CDR1 SEHNR and CDR2 FQNEAQ (reference sequence).

The V gene is TRBV7-2, the J gene TRBJ1-3, with D uncertain. Germline V gene lookup returns CDR1 SGHTA and CDR2 FQGNSA. This CDR3 is 15 amino acids long. V was clipped by 4 bases and J by 0 bases, with 10 bases between them. The CDR3 loop reads CASSWATGSGNTIYF. The CDR3 region has the DNA TGTGCCAGCAGCTGGGCAACGGGCTCTGGAAACACCATATATTTT.

The chain couples TRBV5-6 to TRBJ2-3; D is uncertain. The CDR3 runs 13 residues. The germline V gene has CDR1 SGHDT and CDR2 YYEEEE. V was clipped by 3 bases and J by 6 bases, with 11 bases between them. In nucleotides, the CDR3 is TGTGCCAGCAGCTCTGGTTTGGAGGATACGCAGTATTTT. Encoded protein: CASSSGLEDTQYF.

The CDR3 DNA sequence: TGTGCCAGTAGCAAGACAGCAACCTACTACAATGAGCAGTTCTTC. Translating it yields CASSKTATYYNEQFF. The chain recombines TRBV19 with TRBJ2-1; TRBD1 is a possible D gene (5 bases). V shed 6 bases and J shed 3 bases, with 15 bases lying between them. This CDR3 has 15 amino acids. Germline-derived CDR1 and CDR2 are LNHDA and SQIVND (reference sequence).

The rearrangement uses TRBV5-6 and TRBJ2-7; D not resolved. Deletions cut 1 base from V and 6 bases from J, with 5 bases between. The CDR3 contains 11 residues. Germline CDR1 is SGHDT and CDR2 is YYEEEE. CDR3 nucleotide sequence: TGTGCCAGCAGCTTGAATTCCGAGCAGTACTTC. Translating gives CASSLNSEQYF.

This clone was detected a few times. The J gene is TRBJ2-2, the V gene TRBV19; D is undetermined. Germline CDR1 LNHDA, CDR2 SQIVND (reference sequence). With 3 bases removed from V and 2 bases from J, the gap between germline ends came to 10 bases. CDR3 length: 15 amino acids. CDR3 loop: CASSISGDNTGELFF. CDR3 coding DNA: TGTGCCAGTAGTATTTCAGGAGATAACACCGGGGAGCTGTTTTTT.

This chain uses TRBV6-5 with TRBJ1-4; D is unresolved. The V end was cut by 5 bases, the J end by 8 bases, with 12 bases between. The CDR3 spans 13 residues. Germline lookup yields CDR1 MNHEY and CDR2 SVGAGI. The CDR3 region is CASSPAVREKLFF. The CDR3 DNA follows: TGTGCCAGCAGTCCGGCAGTACGGGAAAAACTGTTTTTT.

The chain recombines TRBV30 with TRBJ1-2; possible D gene TRBD1, 5 bases. Germline assignment: CDR1 GTSNPN and CDR2 SVGIG (reference sequence). V shed 1 base and J shed 0 bases, with 6 bases lying between them. The CDR3 extends over 13 amino acids. The chain's CDR3 is CAWSEQANYGYTF. Here the CDR3 DNA reads TGTGCCTGGAGTGAACAGGCTAACTATGGCTACACCTTC.

The chain employs TRBV2 and TRBJ2-5, with TRBD1 matching over 11 bases. There are 15 residues in the CDR3. V lost 6 bases, J lost 0 bases, and 3 bases stayed unmatched. CDR1 is SNHLY, CDR2 FYNNEI, per germline. The CDR3 loop reads CASREGQGDQETQYF. CDR3 DNA: TGTGCCAGCAGAGAGGGACAGGGGGACCAAGAGACCCAGTACTTC. Using reference TRBV2 and TRBJ2-5 for the parts outside the CDR3, the full variable domain is EPEVTQTPSHQVTQMGQEVILRCVPISNHLYFYWYRQILGQKVEFLVSFYNNEISEKSEIFDDQFSVERPDGSNFTLKIRSTKLEDSAMYFCASREGQGDQETQYFGPGTRLLVL.

The CDR3 is CASSSRRDTEAFF. In DNA form, the CDR3 reads TGTGCCAGCAGCTCCAGGAGGGACACTGAAGCTTTCTTT. The V call is TRBV7-8, the J call TRBJ1-1; D not certain. The V end lost 4 bases, the J end lost 3 bases, and 9 bases lay between the germline ends. In germline, CDR1 is SGHVS, CDR2 FQNEAQ. There are 13 residues in the CDR3.

The gene calls are TRBV11-3 and TRBJ2-5; either TRBD1 or TRBD2 may fit D (5 bases each). Deletions cut 5 bases from V and 0 bases from J, with 10 bases between. This CDR3 has 14 amino acids. Germline values: CDR1 SGHNT, CDR2 YENEEA. The CDR3 region is CASSQGPNQETQYF. The CDR3 nucleotides are TGTGCCAGCAGCCAGGGACCTAACCAAGAGACCCAGTACTTC.

The chain joins TRBV6-2 or TRBV6-3 to TRBJ1-2; 8 nucleotides agree with TRBD1. Germline-derived CDR1 and CDR2 are MNHEY and SVGEGT. With 6 bases clipped from V and 4 bases from J, the junction kept 7 bases outside the gene matches. CDR3 length equals 14 residues. The CDR3 DNA sequence: TGTGCCAGCAGCTCCGGGACAGGAGCCTATGGCTACACCTTC. It encodes CASSSGTGAYGYTF.

CDR3 in DNA: TGTGCCAGCAGTTTTCCTTCCGACAACCTTGCCAAAACGGGGGCTTTCTTT. This codes for CASSFPSDNLAKTGAFF. This chain links TRBV28 with TRBJ1-1; D is unclear. The CDR3 is 17 amino acids. V was clipped by 3 bases and J by 11 bases, with 28 bases between them. Germline V gene data show CDR1 as MDHEN and CDR2 as SYDVKM.

The J gene is TRBJ1-1, the V gene TRBV30; D ambiguous. Germline values: CDR1 GTSNPN, CDR2 SVGIG (reference sequence). Between the trimmed V and J ends, which lost 3 bases and 0 bases, there was a span of 11 bases. The CDR3 has 14 amino acids. CDR3 nucleotide sequence: TGTGCCTGGAGAGTAGACCGTTTGAACACTGAAGCTTTCTTT. Residues: CAWRVDRLNTEAFF.

The CDR3 coding sequence is TGTGCCAGCAAGGGTCAGGGGGCAGGTGGCTACACCTTC. Translating gives CASKGQGAGGYTF. This chain joins TRBV12-3 or TRBV12-4 and TRBJ1-2, with 8 nucleotides matching TRBD1. With V trimmed by 7 bases and J by 7 bases, 8 bases remained unmatched. The CDR3 covers 13 residues.

The chain employs TRBV18 and TRBJ2-2; D gene unclear. This CDR3 comprises 13 residues. Deletions cut 0 bases from V and 6 bases from J, with 5 bases between. Germline CDR1 is KGHSH and CDR2 is LQKENI. CDR3: CASSPPNPGELFF. CDR3 nucleotides: TGTGCCAGCTCACCACCGAATCCCGGGGAGCTGTTTTTT.

This clone is a singleton in its sample. The DNA of the CDR3 is TGTGCCAGCTCACAGGGACAGTCTAATGAAAAACTGTTTTTT. Amino acid sequence: CASSQGQSNEKLFF. This sequence joins TRBV18 and TRBJ1-4; 7 positions match TRBD1. This CDR3 comprises 14 residues. V was clipped by 4 bases and J by 3 bases; unmatched bases: 2. Germline assignment: CDR1 KGHSH and CDR2 LQKENI.

Concerning this clone itself: This sample includes further DNA sequences coding for the same CDR3. The J gene is TRBJ2-7, the V gene TRBV19, with 11 bases fitting TRBD1. CDR1 and CDR2 from the germline V gene are LNHDA and SQIVND (reference sequence). This CDR3 is 14 amino acids long. The V segment lost 6 bases and the J segment 3 bases; nucleotides outside the gene matches: 4. The DNA of the CDR3 is TGTGCCAGTAGCACGGGGACAGGGGGCTACGAGCAGTACTTC. Its translation: CASSTGTGGYEQYF.